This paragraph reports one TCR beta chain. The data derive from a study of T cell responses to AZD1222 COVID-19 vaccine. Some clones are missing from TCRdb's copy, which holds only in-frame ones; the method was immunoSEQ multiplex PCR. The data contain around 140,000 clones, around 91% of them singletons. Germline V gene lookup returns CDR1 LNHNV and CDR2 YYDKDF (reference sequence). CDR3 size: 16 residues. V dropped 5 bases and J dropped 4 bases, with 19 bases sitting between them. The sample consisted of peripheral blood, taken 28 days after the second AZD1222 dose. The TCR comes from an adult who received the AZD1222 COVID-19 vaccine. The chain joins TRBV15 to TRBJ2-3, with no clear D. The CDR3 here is CATSARLTAASDTQYF. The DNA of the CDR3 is TGTGCCACCAGCGCTCGACTGACGGCGGCCTCAGATACGCAGTATTTT.